This T cell receptor (beta chain) was profiled in a study of T cell responses to AZD1222 COVID-19 vaccine. Study in general: Second-dose timings of about 4 or about 12 weeks were pooled. Study-wide findings and caveats: Clonal diversity was possibly underestimated, and white British individuals and females predominated among donors. Repertoires were obtained solely post-peak T cell response. The number of AZD1222 recipients seropositive at baseline was only 5 to 7.

Points on this clone: Its specificity is unknown.

Produced via immunoSEQ multiplex PCR; TCRdb's table is partial and in-frame only. The top ten clones hold approximately 3% of a sample with over 150,000 clones, over 75% of them seen once. Germline V gene data show CDR1 as SGHVS and CDR2 as FQNEAQ. Trimming cost V 0 bases and J 11 bases, with 14 bases left between them. The CDR3 runs 15 residues. This TCR derives from an adult in good health. Sequenced here: peripheral blood, sampled on day 0 of AZD1222 vaccination. This chain uses TRBV7-8 with TRBJ1-6, with a tentative D call TRBD1 (5 bases). The CDR3 loop reads CASSLARQGLTPLHF. The CDR3 nucleotides read TGTGCCAGCAGCTTAGCGAGGCAGGGTCTGACACCCCTCCACTTT.